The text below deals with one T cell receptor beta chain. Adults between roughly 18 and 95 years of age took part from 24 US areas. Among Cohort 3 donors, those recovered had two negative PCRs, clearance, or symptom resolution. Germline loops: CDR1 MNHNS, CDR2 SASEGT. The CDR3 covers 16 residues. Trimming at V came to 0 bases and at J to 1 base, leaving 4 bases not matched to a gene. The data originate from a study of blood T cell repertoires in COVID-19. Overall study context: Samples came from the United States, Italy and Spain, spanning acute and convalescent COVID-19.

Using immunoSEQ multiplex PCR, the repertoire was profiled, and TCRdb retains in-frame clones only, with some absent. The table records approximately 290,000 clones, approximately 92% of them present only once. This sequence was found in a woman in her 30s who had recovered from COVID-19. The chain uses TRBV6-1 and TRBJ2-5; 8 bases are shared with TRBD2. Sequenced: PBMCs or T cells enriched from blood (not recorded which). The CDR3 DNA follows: TGTGCCAGCAGTGAAGCGGTAGCGGGATTCCAAGAGACCCAGTACTTC. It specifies CASSEAVAGFQETQYF.